This T cell receptor (beta chain) was sequenced during a study of cytomegalovirus exposure and HLA in healthy donors. Study-wide context: Earlier, 150 million to 200 million T cells were analyzed, and 117 million unique TCR beta sequences were found among them.

The length of the CDR3 is 14 residues. V gave up 4 bases and J gave up 10 bases, with 18 bases separating them. Per germline, CDR1 SGDLS and CDR2 YYNGEE. Use of 60 Vbeta and 13 Jbeta primers characterized the PCR. Only in-frame clones appear in the TCRdb table, and some are missing; sequencing was by immunoSEQ multiplex PCR. The table has 200,000 to 250,000 clones, 65% to 85% seen once. The specimen sequenced was PBMCs. The receptor was isolated from a boy aged 2 to 9 in good health and CMV-seronegative. The rearrangement links TRBV9 to TRBJ2-1; D not certain. In DNA, the CDR3 is TGTGCCAGCAGCCCGAGGCCCTCGCTTTACGAGCAGTTCTTC. Encoded protein: CASSPRPSLYEQFF. Based on the CDR3 plus reference TRBV9 and TRBJ2-1, the full variable domain is DSGVTQTPKHLITATGQRVTLRCSPRSGDLSVYWYQQSLDQGLQFLIQYYNGEERAKGNILERFSAQQFPDLHSELNLSSLELGDSALYFCASSPRPSLYEQFFGPGTRLTVL.